The text below deals with one T cell receptor beta chain. What it recognizes is unknown. A 5'RACE reaction primed in the constant segment made cDNA libraries of TCR alpha and TCR beta, and these carried sample barcodes and UMIs. In TCRdb, the 5' RACE reads were re-called with MiXCR into one record per CDR3 protein. The sample lists 150,000 to 200,000 distinct CDR3 sequences; roughly 15% were seen once. The sample belongs to a study of T-cell memory formation after mild COVID-19. Whole-study results and caveats: Cross-reactive memory seemingly joined, as some responding clones were found in pre-infection memory. CD4+ contracting clones were found mainly in CM and EM, and CD8+ ones in EMRA.

The material sequenced was PBMCs or a T cell subset sorted from them (not recorded which). The sequence was collected from an adult woman who had mild COVID-19 (a few samples of this study predate the infection). Cell type and time point are not known.

This CDR3 reads CASSLYLTESTDTQYF. DNA of the CDR3: TGTGCCAGCAGTTTATATCTAACTGAAAGCACAGATACGCAGTATTTT. The V call is TRBV12-3 or TRBV12-4, the J call TRBJ2-3; the D is unclear. The CDR3 length is 16 residues. Trimming pared 2 bases from V and 0 bases from J, leaving 12 bases between.